What follows are 10 T cell receptor beta chains derived from one specimen sequenced in a study of vaccination and CD4 T cells after COVID-19. Treatment meaning: roughly 11-day PBMC culture with coronavirus spike peptide pools or control peptides (ViraFEST assay). No antigen has been assigned to these receptors. The Oncomine TCR Beta short-read assay sequenced DNA from cultured CD4+ T cells. TCRdb processed the PCR reads anew with MiXCR; each CDR3 protein has one entry. This table holds about 3,500 distinct CDR3 sequences, roughly two fifths found once. Sequencing was done on a sample of CD4+ T cells from blood, cultured in vitro. The receptors derive from a human donor who had recovered from COVID-19.

The genes are TRBV20-1 and TRBJ2-3, with 14 bases lining up with TRBD2. With 0 bases clipped from V and 8 bases from J, the junction kept 10 bases outside the gene matches. Germline CDR1 and CDR2: DFQATT and SNEGSKA (reference sequence). The CDR3 is 17 amino acids. As DNA, the CDR3 is TGCAGTGCTAGAGATTGGGGACTAGCGGGAGAGGGGGGTACGCAGTATTTT. Translation gives CSARDWGLAGEGGTQYF.

The CDR3 protein is CSASLGLDNEQFF. The CDR3 DNA reads as TGCAGTGCTAGCCTGGGACTGGACAATGAGCAGTTCTTC. The gene calls are TRBV20-1 and TRBJ2-1; the D gene is possibly TRBD2 (6 bases). The V gene lost 3 bases and the J gene lost 5 bases, with 11 bases spanning the gap. The CDR3 sequence is 13 residues long. Germline V gene lookup returns CDR1 DFQATT and CDR2 SNEGSKA (reference sequence).

Note on this clonotype: At one of its ends the junction is not consistent with the germline gene, which may arise from a read error. The gene calls are TRBV7-3 and TRBJ1-3, with D unresolved. CDR1 and CDR2 (germline): SGHTA, FQGTGA. This CDR3 region has 14 residues. CDR3 coding DNA: TGTACCAGCAGCTTAACGGGAGGTGGAAACACCATATATTTT. This translates into CTSSLTGGGNTIYF.

The CDR3 nucleotides are TGTGCCAGCAGCGTAGGTCCGGGGGACGGGGAGCTGTTTTTT. The encoded protein is CASSVGPGDGELFF. The rearrangement links TRBV9 to TRBJ2-2; a possible D gene is TRBD2 (6 bases). The CDR3 runs 14 residues. The V end lost 0 bases, the J end lost 7 bases, and 10 bases lay between the germline ends. CDR1 and CDR2 from the germline V gene are SGDLS and YYNGEE. Together with reference TRBV9 and TRBJ2-2, the CDR3 gives the full variable domain: DSGVTQTPKHLITATGQRVTLRCSPRSGDLSVYWYQQSLDQGLQFLIQYYNGEERAKGNILERFSAQQFPDLHSELNLSSLELGDSALYFCASSVGPGDGELFFGEGSRLTVL.

The chain couples TRBV4-2 to TRBJ2-4; 7 nucleotides line up with TRBD2. Trimming cost V 1 base and J 8 bases; bases outside gene matches: 11. The CDR3 extends over 16 amino acids. Germline V gives CDR1 LGHNA, CDR2 YNFKEQ. CDR3 residues: CASSQAALAGADIQYF. The CDR3 DNA reads TGTGCCAGCAGCCAAGCCGCCTTGGCGGGAGCAGACATTCAGTACTTC.

This clonotype was detected a few times. The chain recombines TRBV27 with TRBJ2-7; tentative D call: TRBD1 (5 bases). The CDR3 is 14 residues long. V was clipped by 1 base and J by 3 bases, with 10 bases between them. Germline-derived CDR1 and CDR2 are MNHEY and SMNVEV (reference sequence). This chain's CDR3 is CASSLYGRVYEQYF. The CDR3 coding sequence is TGTGCCAGCAGTTTATATGGCAGGGTCTACGAGCAGTACTTC.

The chain recombines TRBV5-8 with TRBJ1-5; 7 nucleotides agree with TRBD1. Germline CDR1 SGHTS, CDR2 YDEGEE. The ends lost 4 bases at V and 5 bases at J; junction bases unmatched: 9. The CDR3 runs 15 residues. For the CDR3, the DNA is TGTGCCAGCAGCCGCCGGGTTACAGGGGATCAGCCCCAGCATTTT. Its translation is CASSRRVTGDQPQHF.

This clonotype was detected a few times. The CDR3 nucleotides are TGTGCCAGCGGTGACAGGGGTGTAAACATTCAGTACTTC. Its translation: CASGDRGVNIQYF. The rearrangement uses TRBV27 and TRBJ2-4; 8 bases are a match to TRBD1. V shed 8 bases and J 6 bases; nucleotides not matched to a gene: 6. Germline CDR1 is MNHEY and CDR2 is SMNVEV (reference sequence). The CDR3 runs 13 residues.

DNA for the CDR3: TGCAGTGCTGCCCTGGACCTGAACACCGGGGAGCTGTTTTTT. Its protein is CSAALDLNTGELFF. J is TRBJ2-2 and V is TRBV20-1; D is ambiguous. CDR1 DFQATT and CDR2 SNEGSKA come from the germline V gene (reference sequence). There are 14 residues in the CDR3. Trimming took 5 bases from V and 1 from J, leaving 11 bases between them.

This clonotype is medium-sized. The chain employs TRBV7-9 and TRBJ2-5; D call uncertain. V lost 5 bases and J lost 7, with 8 bases in between. Germline V CDR1 and CDR2: SEHNR, FQNEAQ (reference sequence). This CDR3 comprises 11 residues. Here the CDR3 DNA reads TGTGCCAGCAGCCTGATGGGGACCCAGTACTTC. Its translation: CASSLMGTQYF.